Listed below are T cell receptor beta chains from one sample, sequenced in a study. Each CDR3 protein is one row after TCRdb ran MiXCR on the reads. This table has about 5,800 distinct CDR3 sequences, 7.5% to 10% appearing once. Sequencing input: CD4+ T cells from synovial fluid. These TCRs come from a human donor with rheumatoid arthritis. CDR3s include the opening cysteine and the closing phenylalanine or tryptophan. The D gene is left open where the match is weak. Rows may omit the clone size; those that give it use once, few, many or a size class.

d_call: -
v_call: TRBV10-1
clone_size: many
j_call: TRBJ1-1
cdr3_nt: TGCGCCAGCAGTGAGTCGGGGACCGCGGGTGAAGCTTTCTTT
cdr3_aa: CASSESGTAGEAFF

d_call: -
v_call: TRBV18
clone_size: -
j_call: TRBJ2-7
cdr3_nt: TGTGCCAGCTCGCCAGGCGAAACTCTCTCCTACGAGCAGTACTTC
cdr3_aa: CASSPGETLSYEQYF

d_call: -
v_call: TRBV3-1
clone_size: medium-sized
j_call: TRBJ2-1
cdr3_nt: TGTGCCAGCAGCGGGAGGACGGCCTACAATGAGCAGTTCTTC
cdr3_aa: CASSGRTAYNEQFF

d_call: TRBD1
v_call: TRBV18
clone_size: -
j_call: TRBJ2-3
cdr3_nt: TGTGCCAGCTCCAGAGGGACAGGCGATTATACGCAGTATTTT
cdr3_aa: CASSRGTGDYTQYF

d_call: TRBD1
v_call: TRBV19
clone_size: medium-sized
j_call: TRBJ2-7
cdr3_nt: TGTGCCAGTAGTTTGGACAGGTCCTACGAGCAGTACTTC
cdr3_aa: CASSLDRSYEQYF

d_call: TRBD1
v_call: TRBV7-3
clone_size: many
j_call: TRBJ2-2
cdr3_nt: TGTGCCAGCAGTTTAGGGGGACAGGCGAACACCGGGGAGCTGTTTTTT
cdr3_aa: CASSLGGQANTGELFF

d_call: -
v_call: TRBV28
clone_size: -
j_call: TRBJ2-7
cdr3_nt: TGTGCCAGCAGGTTACTACAGGGTGTGCAGTACTTC
cdr3_aa: CASRLLQGVQYF

d_call: -
v_call: TRBV3-1
clone_size: once
j_call: TRBJ2-7
cdr3_nt: TGTGCCAACACCCGGACGGAAGTTATAGACGAGCAGTACTTC
cdr3_aa: CANTRTEVIDEQYF

d_call: -
v_call: TRBV3-1
clone_size: medium-sized
j_call: TRBJ2-5
cdr3_nt: TGTGCCAGCAGCCATGCGAGCGGGCGGCAAGAGACCCAGTACTTC
cdr3_aa: CASSHASGRQETQYF

d_call: TRBD1
v_call: TRBV5-1
clone_size: many
j_call: TRBJ2-7
cdr3_nt: TGCGCCAGCAGCTGGGACAGGGAGCTCTACGAGCAGTACTTC
cdr3_aa: CASSWDRELYEQYF

d_call: -
v_call: TRBV7-8
clone_size: -
j_call: TRBJ2-7
cdr3_nt: TGTGCCAGCAGCTTAGGACTTACAATCTCCTACGAGCAGTACTTC
cdr3_aa: CASSLGLTISYEQYF

d_call: -
v_call: TRBV12-3/TRBV12-4
clone_size: medium-sized
j_call: TRBJ2-2
cdr3_nt: TGTGCCAGCAGTACCAACCTGCTAGGGTCCGGGGAGCTGTTTTTT
cdr3_aa: CASSTNLLGSGELFF

d_call: TRBD1
v_call: TRBV18
clone_size: many
j_call: TRBJ2-7
cdr3_nt: TGTGCCAGCTCACCAGGCACAGGGGGCGGGTACGAGCAGTACTTC
cdr3_aa: CASSPGTGGGYEQYF

d_call: TRBD1
v_call: TRBV10-3
clone_size: few
j_call: TRBJ1-1
cdr3_nt: TGTGCCATCAGCCCGAGGGACAGGGAAGGTAGATCTTTCTTT
cdr3_aa: CAISPRDREGRSFF

d_call: -
v_call: TRBV12-3/TRBV12-4
clone_size: few
j_call: TRBJ2-7
cdr3_nt: TGTGCCAGCAGTTTTTCAGGGGTTCGCCACGAGCAGTACTTC
cdr3_aa: CASSFSGVRHEQYF

d_call: TRBD2
v_call: TRBV6-5
clone_size: -
j_call: TRBJ2-7
cdr3_nt: TGTGCCAGCAGGACGGGACTAGCGGGCCCCTCCTACGAGCAGTACTTC
cdr3_aa: CASRTGLAGPSYEQYF

d_call: TRBD2
v_call: TRBV20-1
clone_size: many
j_call: TRBJ2-2
cdr3_nt: TGCAGTGCTAGTTCTAGCGGGAACACCGGGGAGCTGTTTTTT
cdr3_aa: CSASSSGNTGELFF

d_call: -
v_call: TRBV3-1
clone_size: many
j_call: TRBJ2-5
cdr3_nt: TGTGCCAGCAGCCAAGATATGTCGGGAGAAAAGACCCAGTACTTC
cdr3_aa: CASSQDMSGEKTQYF

d_call: -
v_call: TRBV12-3/TRBV12-4
clone_size: few
j_call: TRBJ1-1
cdr3_nt: TGTGCCAGCAGACTGCCTGGGGGGGTCACTGAAGCTTTCTTT
cdr3_aa: CASRLPGGVTEAFF

d_call: -
v_call: TRBV7-6
clone_size: medium-sized
j_call: TRBJ2-3
cdr3_nt: TGTGCCAGCAGCCCCCTGGGCACAGGGCCCCCAGATACGCAGTATTTT
cdr3_aa: CASSPLGTGPPDTQYF

d_call: -
v_call: TRBV6-1
clone_size: many
j_call: TRBJ2-3
cdr3_nt: TGTGCCAGCTCTAAGGGGGCTAGCGGGTTGGATACGCAGTATTTT
cdr3_aa: CASSKGASGLDTQYF

d_call: -
v_call: TRBV7-3
clone_size: few
j_call: TRBJ2-7
cdr3_nt: TGTGCCAGCAGCTTCACCGGGACAGGGGTGCGGGAGGGCCGAAACGAGCAGTACTTC
cdr3_aa: CASSFTGTGVREGRNEQYF

d_call: TRBD1
v_call: TRBV7-2
clone_size: large
j_call: TRBJ2-3
cdr3_nt: TGTGCCAGCAGCTCAGCCGGGACAGCTCGGAATACGCAGTATTTT
cdr3_aa: CASSSAGTARNTQYF

d_call: -
v_call: TRBV5-4
clone_size: many
j_call: TRBJ2-2
cdr3_nt: TGTGCCAGCAGCTTGAACTACTTCGACGGGGAGCTGTTTTTT
cdr3_aa: CASSLNYFDGELFF